This is a list of T cell receptor beta chains from one sample in a study of T cells expressing NK-cell markers. No DNA is given; TCRdb re-called the 5' RACE reads and lists each CDR3 protein once. The sample totals a few hundred thousand distinct CDR3 sequences. The sequenced sample consisted of blood T cells: a sorted CD56 or NKG2C T cell subset, CD4+ or CD8+ T cells, or bulk PBMC T cells (not recorded which). These receptors originate from a man aged 18 to 69 in good health. CDR3s include the opening cysteine and the closing phenylalanine or tryptophan.

TRBJ1-5	TRBV10-3	CAISGHGRGQPQHF
TRBJ1-2	TRBV20-1	CSARDLGKYGYTF
TRBJ2-1	TRBV12-3/TRBV12-4	CASSFQRGAYNEQFF
TRBJ2-5	TRBV7-6	CASSLVPSSGGAFKTQYF
TRBJ1-1	TRBV6-5	CASSSGRGTEAFF
TRBJ2-7	TRBV7-2	CASSEGIGYSYEQYF
TRBJ1-6	TRBV7-2	CASSRREVPLHF
TRBJ2-7	TRBV14	CASSPPPGGNSYEQYF
TRBJ2-5	TRBV11-2	CASSSGTETQYF
TRBJ2-1	TRBV13	CASSSDRGVSHEQFF
TRBJ1-5	TRBV12-3/TRBV12-4	CASSFRAGEGQPQHF
TRBJ1-2	TRBV20-1	CSARDLGRPEGYTF
TRBJ2-5	TRBV18	CASTLAGPVAETQYF
TRBJ2-7	TRBV9	CASSVEQGARSSYEQYF
TRBJ1-3	TRBV19	CASSTRAAGNTIYF
TRBJ2-1	TRBV12-3/TRBV12-4	CASSLGYLLQFF
TRBJ1-2	TRBV10-2	CASRDGFYGYTF
TRBJ2-5	TRBV5-5	CASSQRQGVGETQYF
TRBJ1-2	TRBV30	CAWSGRGPRAGYTF
TRBJ2-3	TRBV20-1	CSAEGGGIWDTQYF
TRBJ1-5	TRBV29-1	CSVGTGVGQPQHF
TRBJ2-1	TRBV12-3/TRBV12-4	CASSLYGGGTYNEQFF
TRBJ1-6	TRBV20-1	CSALQGYSYNSPLHF
TRBJ2-1	TRBV28	CASSFFGGGVYNEQFF
TRBJ1-1	TRBV10-3	CATAGAGVNTEAFF
TRBJ1-4	TRBV6-1	CASSVRSLRFGEKLFF
TRBJ2-5	TRBV5-1	CASSSGGALETQYF
TRBJ1-6	TRBV6-5	CASSYEPGESPLHF
TRBJ2-1	TRBV11-2	CASSPLAGGRSYNEQFF
TRBJ2-2	TRBV5-1	CASSLVGLNTGELFF
TRBJ1-3	TRBV12-3/TRBV12-4	CASRFLQGPRGISGNTIYF
TRBJ2-5	TRBV9	CASSPRASGGLETQYF
TRBJ1-2	TRBV27	CASSSLGTGSGYTF
TRBJ1-5	TRBV6-2/TRBV6-3	CASSYEWGDQPQHF
TRBJ2-7	TRBV7-8	CASSFPGLAGLGSYEQYF
TRBJ2-5	TRBV4-1	CASSQGERGGMKTQYF
TRBJ2-1	TRBV5-5	CASSSPGQGEQFF
TRBJ2-7	TRBV20-1	CSARDPSGHRGYEQYF
TRBJ1-2	TRBV2	CASSGQASYGYTF
TRBJ2-4	TRBV28	CASSPSKKNIQYF
TRBJ2-7	TRBV10-2	CATRERGGLNSYEQYF
TRBJ2-1	TRBV12-3/TRBV12-4	CASSMSRDYNEQFF
TRBJ2-1	TRBV12-3/TRBV12-4	CASSSRTPLGINEQFF
TRBJ2-1	TRBV7-8	CASSLVRGSSYNEQFF
TRBJ1-4	TRBV2	CASTRQARNEKLFF
TRBJ2-1	TRBV3-1	CASSRTGLAAEQFF
TRBJ2-4	TRBV28	CASVSAQGIQYF
TRBJ2-7	TRBV29-1	CSVEDRTGVSYEQYF
TRBJ2-1	TRBV7-8	CASSLRGYGYNEQFF
TRBJ2-3	TRBV5-5	CASSPLEGGRHPGDTQYF
TRBJ2-1	TRBV5-1	CASSSPGQGGNEQFF
TRBJ2-2	TRBV6-2/TRBV6-3	CASRGSTGRGELFF
TRBJ2-1	TRBV3-1	CASSQASQGEQFF
TRBJ2-3	TRBV12-3/TRBV12-4	CASSDRGQGSTQYF
TRBJ1-2	TRBV10-3	CAISGQGREDYGYTF